This T cell receptor beta chain was identified in a study of blood T cell repertoires in COVID-19. The wider study: The analysed material was cDNA or gDNA that came from T cells, B-cell-depleted T cells, or PBMCs.

In the original workflow: Using reference gene primer amplification, nucleated cell counts were estimated. TCRdb's copy holds only in-frame clones and misses some; the assay was immunoSEQ multiplex PCR. V and J calls and clone size come straight from that table; D and trimming were deduced from the DNA. The sample yields roughly 100,000 clones, over 60% seen once. Losses at the gene ends were 2 bases for V and 3 bases for J; bases not matched to a gene: 4. The CDR3 loop spans 15 amino acids. Germline CDR1 is LNHNV and CDR2 is YYDKDF (reference sequence). V gene TRBV15 combines with J gene TRBJ1-2; 9 nucleotides line up with TRBD1. This receptor was obtained from a man of 80 years or more with COVID-19, enrolled during active disease. The sequenced material came from peripheral blood. The CDR3 loop is CATSRNRGLDYGYTF. DNA for the CDR3: TGTGCCACCAGCAGAAACAGGGGGCTCGACTATGGCTACACCTTC.